Listed here are 19 T cell receptor beta chains from one sample, sequenced in a study of T cells in Graves' hyperthyroidism and ophthalmopathy. Researchers amplified the TCR beta CDR3 regions from RNA transcripts. Researchers ran a first-round RT-PCR on the TCR CDR3 using the HTBI primer set. TCRdb recomputed calls from the multiplex PCR reads with MiXCR, one row per CDR3 protein. The profile shows under 650,000 distinct CDR3 sequences, 16% of them singletons. Specimen: blood. Receptor source: a woman under 40 with Graves' hyperthyroidism.

At least ten counts were recorded for this clonotype. The chain is built from TRBV5-1 and TRBJ2-7; unclear D gene. The germline V and J ends were trimmed by 7 bases and 1 base, with 21 bases remaining between them. Germline V lookup: CDR1 SGHRS, CDR2 YFSETQ. There are 16 residues in the CDR3. In DNA, the CDR3 is TGCGCCAGCGCCCCTCGGTTCGGACCCACATCCTACGAGCAGTACTTC. It specifies CASAPRFGPTSYEQYF. The complete variable domain, with remaining parts taken from reference TRBV5-1 and TRBJ2-7, reads KAGVTQTPRYLIKTRGQQVTLSCSPISGHRSVSWYQQTPGQGLQFLFEYFSETQRNKGNFPGRFSGRQFSNSRSEMNVSTLELGDSALYLCASAPRFGPTSYEQYFGPGTRLTVT.

This clonotype was counted many times. DNA of the CDR3: TGTGCCAGCAGTGGGTCTAGCACCGGGGAGCTGTTTTTT. Protein product: CASSGSSTGELFF. V and J are TRBV2 and TRBJ2-2; D not resolved. V lost 4 bases, J lost 4 bases, and 7 bases lay in between. Per germline, CDR1 SNHLY and CDR2 FYNNEI. The CDR3 has 13 residues.

The chain links TRBV6-5 to TRBJ2-1; D might be TRBD2 (6 bases). Germline V lookup: CDR1 MNHEY, CDR2 SVGAGI. Trimming took 2 bases from V and 0 from J, leaving 11 bases between them. CDR3 length: 16 amino acids. The CDR3 loop reads CASSYGLLSSYNEQFF. For the CDR3, the DNA is TGTGCCAGCAGTTACGGACTACTAAGCTCCTACAATGAGCAGTTCTTC.

This clonotype has at least ten counts. The chain combines TRBV6-6 with TRBJ1-2; D unclear. The CDR3 spans 15 residues. CDR1 is MNHNY and CDR2 is SVGAGI in the germline V gene (reference sequence). V was trimmed by 0 bases and J by 1 base, leaving 9 bases between them. CDR3 sequence (DNA): TGTGCCAGCAGTTACTCGATGAACGGTAACTATGGCTACACCTTC. It specifies CASSYSMNGNYGYTF.

This clonotype was seen many times. The genes are TRBV20-1 and TRBJ2-1, with D unclear. Germline V lookup: CDR1 DFQATT, CDR2 SNEGSKA (reference sequence). The CDR3 totals 15 residues. Trimming took 2 bases from V and 8 from J, leaving 19 bases between them. For the CDR3, the DNA is TGCAGTGCTAGATCGGGCAGGCCCCTTAACCATGAGCAGTTCTTC. Encoded protein: CSARSGRPLNHEQFF.

This clonotype was seen only once. One base away lies a much larger clone, so this may be a sequencing read error. This chain connects TRBV2 to TRBJ2-5; D is tentatively TRBD1 or TRBD2 (5 bases each). Germline CDR1 is SNHLY and CDR2 is FYNNEI. V was clipped by 4 bases and J by 3 bases, with 9 bases between them. The length of the CDR3 is 13 residues. Here the CDR3 reads CASSGDVEETQYF. The CDR3 DNA reads TGTGCCAGCAGTGGGGACGTCGAAGAGACCCAGTACTTC. Together with reference TRBV2 and TRBJ2-5, the CDR3 gives the full variable domain: EPEVTQTPSHQVTQMGQEVILRCVPISNHLYFYWYRQILGQKVEFLVSFYNNEISEKSEIFDDQFSVERPDGSNFTLKIRSTKLEDSAMYFCASSGDVEETQYFGPGTRLLVL.

This clonotype was detected many times. The V and J genes are TRBV24-1 and TRBJ2-1, with D possibly TRBD2 on 5 matching bases. The CDR3 runs 15 residues. The V end lost 2 bases, the J end lost 8 bases, and 15 bases lay between the germline ends. The germline V gene has CDR1 KGHDR and CDR2 SFDVKD. CDR3 loop: CATSDSPGSHHEQFF. The CDR3 DNA reads as TGTGCCACCAGTGATTCACCGGGATCGCACCATGAGCAGTTCTTC.

This clonotype was counted many times. The V call is TRBV11-2, the J call TRBJ1-2; the D gene is possibly TRBD1 (5 bases). The germline CDR1 and CDR2 sequences are SGHAT and FQNNGV. The CDR3 is made up of 13 amino acids. Between the trimmed V and J ends, which lost 5 bases and 6 bases, there was a span of 13 bases. The CDR3 loop is CASSKGPMDGYTF. The CDR3 bases are TGTGCCAGCAGCAAGGGACCCATGGATGGCTACACCTTC.

The table lists this clonotype with many counts. The chain is built from TRBV29-1 and TRBJ1-1; D is perhaps TRBD1 (5 bases). The V gene lost 4 bases and the J gene lost 0 bases, with 18 bases spanning the gap. Germline assignment: CDR1 SQVTM and CDR2 ANQGSEA. The CDR3 has 16 amino acids. The DNA for the CDR3 is TGCAGCGTTGTGGGGGTTACAGTAGCGATGAACACTGAAGCTTTCTTT. Translated, it gives CSVVGVTVAMNTEAFF.

The chain has TRBV6-1 and TRBJ1-2; D is unresolved. There are 11 residues in the CDR3. Trimming took 9 bases from V and 7 from J, leaving 12 bases between them. The germline V gene encodes CDR1 MNHNS and CDR2 SASEGT. DNA of the CDR3: TGTGCCAGTCGCCCCGAGGGTGGCTACACCTTC. Translated, it gives CASRPEGGYTF.

On this clonotype: A much more abundant neighbour one base away suggests this may be a read error. This chain joins TRBV30 and TRBJ2-1, with 7 nucleotides matching TRBD2. The V gene's germline CDR1 is GTSNPN and CDR2 SVGIG (reference sequence). The CDR3 extends over 16 amino acids. CDR3 region: CARSVFAGAPYNEQFF. CDR3 DNA sequence: TGTGCCCGGAGTGTATTTGCGGGAGCCCCCTACAATGAGCAGTTCTTC.

This clonotype was detected only a few times. The genes are TRBV9 and TRBJ2-1, with D possibly matching TRBD2 (6 bases). The CDR3 length is 14 residues. CDR1 and CDR2 (germline): SGDLS, YYNGEE. Trimming took off 4 bases at V and 7 bases at J, with 15 bases between the two ends. The CDR3 region has the DNA TGTGCCAGCAGCCCAGTAACGGGAGCGAATGAGCAGTTCTTC. Encoded protein: CASSPVTGANEQFF.

Many counts were recorded for this clonotype. The chain has TRBV18 and TRBJ2-3; 7 bases match TRBD1. The ends lost 5 bases at V and 4 bases at J; junction bases unmatched: 3. Germline values: CDR1 KGHSH, CDR2 LQKENI. The CDR3 runs to 13 residues. CDR3 protein: CASSATGADTQYF. Written as DNA, the CDR3 is TGTGCCAGCTCAGCAACAGGGGCAGATACGCAGTATTTT.

This clonotype was counted between two and nine times. The rearrangement joins TRBV3-1 to TRBJ1-4; no definite D call. This CDR3 is 16 amino acids long. V was clipped by 4 bases and J by 3 bases, with 15 bases between them. The germline V gene has CDR1 LGHDT and CDR2 YNNKEL (reference sequence). The CDR3 sequence: CASSLDLRGANEKLFF. The CDR3 coding sequence is TGTGCCAGCAGCCTGGACCTACGAGGCGCTAATGAAAAACTGTTTTTT. Using reference TRBV3-1 and TRBJ1-4 for the parts outside the CDR3, the full variable domain is DTAVSQTPKYLVTQMGNDKSIKCEQNLGHDTMYWYKQDSKKFLKIMFSYNNKELIINETVPNRFSPKSPDKAHLNLHINSLELGDSAVYFCASSLDLRGANEKLFFGSGTQLSVL.

This clonotype was observed many times. The chain is built from TRBV6-2 or TRBV6-3 and TRBJ2-2; D is undetermined. In germline, CDR1 is MNHEY, CDR2 SVGEGT. Trimming shortened V by 8 bases and J by 4 bases, and 14 bases separated the two germline ends. The CDR3 has 14 amino acids. CDR3 coding DNA: TGTGCCAGCTCCGTGACCCTAGGCACCGGGGAGCTGTTTTTT. Its protein product is CASSVTLGTGELFF.

The rearrangement links TRBV6-2 or TRBV6-3 to TRBJ2-1, with no clear D. Per germline, CDR1 MNHEY and CDR2 SVGEGT. This CDR3 region has 15 residues. The germline V and J ends were trimmed by 2 bases and 6 bases, with 14 bases remaining between them. CDR3 loop: CASSYEWFEANEQFF. DNA of the CDR3: TGTGCCAGCAGTTACGAGTGGTTCGAAGCCAATGAGCAGTTCTTC.

This clonotype occurred many times. The chain carries TRBV28 and TRBJ1-1; unclear D gene. CDR3 size: 11 residues. Per the germline V gene, CDR1 is MDHEN and CDR2 is SYDVKM. Trimming shortened V by 6 bases and J by 11 bases, and 13 bases separated the two germline ends. CDR3 DNA: TGTGCCAGCAGCCTTAAGGGTTCGGCTTTCTTT. Protein: CASSLKGSAFF.

The table lists this clonotype with many counts. The chain carries TRBV7-3 and TRBJ2-3, with 9 nucleotides matching TRBD2. V lost 5 bases to trimming and J lost 0 bases; unmatched junction nucleotides: 15. CDR1 is SGHTA, CDR2 FQGTGA, per germline. CDR3 length equals 19 residues. The CDR3 sequence is CASSQGLAGPSRSTDTQYF. The CDR3, as DNA: TGTGCCAGCAGCCAGGGCCTAGCGGGACCCTCTCGAAGCACAGATACGCAGTATTTT.

The V and J genes are TRBV5-1 and TRBJ2-7; TRBD2 matches at 8 bases. In germline, CDR1 is SGHRS, CDR2 YFSETQ. The V segment lost 4 bases and the J segment 3 bases; nucleotides outside the gene matches: 9. The CDR3 is 15 amino acids. The CDR3 is CASSPGGGRLYEQYF. In DNA form, the CDR3 reads TGCGCCAGCAGCCCGGGGGGCGGGAGGCTCTACGAGCAGTACTTC.